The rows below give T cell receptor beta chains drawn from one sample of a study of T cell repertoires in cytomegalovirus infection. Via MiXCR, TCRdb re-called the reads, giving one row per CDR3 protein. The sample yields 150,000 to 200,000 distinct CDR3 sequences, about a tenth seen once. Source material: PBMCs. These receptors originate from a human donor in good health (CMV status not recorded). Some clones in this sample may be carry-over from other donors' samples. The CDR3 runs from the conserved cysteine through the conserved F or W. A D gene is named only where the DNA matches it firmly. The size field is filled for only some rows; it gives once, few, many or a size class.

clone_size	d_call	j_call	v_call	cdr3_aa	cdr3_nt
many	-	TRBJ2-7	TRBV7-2	CASSLETASYEQYF	TGTGCCAGCAGCTTGGAGACGGCTTCCTACGAGCAGTACTTC
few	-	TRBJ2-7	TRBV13	CASSSTGRPYEQYF	TGTGCCAGCAGCTCCACGGGGCGACCCTACGAGCAGTACTTC
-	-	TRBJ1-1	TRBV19	CASSGRENTEAFF	TGTGCCAGTAGTGGCCGAGAGAACACTGAAGCTTTCTTT
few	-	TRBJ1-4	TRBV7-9	CASSLGDRAGEKLFF	TGTGCCAGCAGCTTAGGGGACCGCGCGGGGGAAAAACTGTTTTTT
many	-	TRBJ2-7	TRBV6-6	CASRSGTSYEQYF	TGTGCCAGCAGATCCGGGACCTCCTACGAGCAGTACTTC
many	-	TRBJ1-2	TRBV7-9	CASSLVMEPSPPGYTF	TGTGCCAGCAGCTTAGTGATGGAGCCAAGTCCTCCTGGCTACACCTTC
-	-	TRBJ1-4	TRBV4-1	CASSQPHRDFGEKLFF	TGCGCCAGCAGCCAGCCCCACCGTGACTTTGGAGAAAAACTGTTTTTT
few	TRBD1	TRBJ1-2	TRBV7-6	CASSLARQGTAYGYTF	TGTGCCAGCAGCTTAGCAAGGCAAGGGACAGCCTATGGCTACACCTTC
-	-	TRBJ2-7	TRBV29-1	CSVVVRGGRYEQYF	TGCAGCGTTGTAGTCAGGGGAGGGAGGTACGAGCAGTACTTC
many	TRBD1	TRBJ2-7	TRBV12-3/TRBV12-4	CASSRGGTGDYEQYF	TGTGCCAGCAGTCGGGGCGGGACAGGGGATTACGAGCAGTACTTC
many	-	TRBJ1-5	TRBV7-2	CASSLVPQGGQPQHF	TGTGCCAGCAGCTTAGTCCCGCAGGGAGGTCAGCCCCAGCATTTT
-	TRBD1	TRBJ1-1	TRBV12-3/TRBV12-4	CASSISQGWRATEAFF	TGTGCCAGCAGTATATCACAGGGGTGGCGGGCCACTGAAGCTTTCTTT
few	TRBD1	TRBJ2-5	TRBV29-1	CSVDPGQGRETQYF	TGCAGCGTTGACCCGGGACAGGGGAGGGAGACCCAGTACTTC
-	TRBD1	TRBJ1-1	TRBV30	CAWGPGTGGTEAFF	TGTGCCTGGGGCCCCGGGACAGGAGGCACTGAAGCTTTCTTT
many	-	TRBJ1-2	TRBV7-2	CASSLDGSNYGYTF	TGTGCCAGCAGCTTGGACGGATCTAACTATGGCTACACCTTC
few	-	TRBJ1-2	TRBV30	CAWIYRRQASYGYTF	TGTGCCTGGATATACCGGAGACAGGCATCCTATGGCTACACCTTC
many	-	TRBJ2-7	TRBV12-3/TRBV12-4	CASSGTGPYEQYF	TGTGCCAGCAGCGGGACTGGCCCCTACGAGCAGTACTTC
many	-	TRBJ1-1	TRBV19	CASSPRGGSTEAFF	TGTGCCAGTAGTCCTCGGGGGGGGAGCACTGAAGCTTTCTTT
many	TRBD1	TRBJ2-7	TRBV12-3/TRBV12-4	CASSQGQGTSYEQYF	TGTGCCAGCAGTCAGGGACAGGGGACCTCCTACGAGCAGTACTTC
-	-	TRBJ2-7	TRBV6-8	CASSYTGTGYEQYF	TGTGCCAGCAGTTACACCGGGACTGGCTACGAGCAGTACTTC
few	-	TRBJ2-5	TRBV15	CATSRDPQQETQYF	TGTGCCACCAGCAGAGATCCGCAGCAAGAGACCCAGTACTTC
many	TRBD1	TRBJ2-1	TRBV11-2	CASSPRGGTGDNEQFF	TGTGCCAGCAGCCCGCGGGGCGGGACAGGGGACAATGAGCAGTTCTTC
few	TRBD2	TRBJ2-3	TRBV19	CASALGLADGGTQYF	TGTGCCAGTGCGCTTGGACTAGCGGACGGAGGTACGCAGTATTTT
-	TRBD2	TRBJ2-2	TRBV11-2	CASSSGLARQKTGELFF	TGTGCCAGCAGCTCGGGACTAGCGCGGCAAAAAACCGGGGAGCTGTTTTTT
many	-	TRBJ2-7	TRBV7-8	CASSFSGAYEQYF	TGTGCCAGCAGCTTCAGTGGAGCCTACGAGCAGTACTTC
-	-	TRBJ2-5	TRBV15	CATSMGQQETQYF	TGTGCCACCAGCATGGGACAACAAGAGACCCAGTACTTC
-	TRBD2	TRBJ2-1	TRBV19	CASSIGGLDYNEQFF	TGTGCCAGTAGTATAGGGGGACTAGACTACAATGAGCAGTTCTTC
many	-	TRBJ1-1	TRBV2	CASRWVSEGNTEAFF	TGTGCCAGCAGGTGGGTTTCCGAGGGAAACACTGAAGCTTTCTTT
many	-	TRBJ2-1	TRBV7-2	CASSLFFPGHSYNEQFF	TGTGCCAGCAGCTTATTCTTCCCGGGCCACTCCTACAATGAGCAGTTCTTC
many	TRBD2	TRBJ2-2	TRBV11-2	CASSLISGGLANTGELFF	TGTGCCAGCAGCTTAATTAGCGGGGGGCTCGCGAACACCGGGGAGCTGTTTTTT
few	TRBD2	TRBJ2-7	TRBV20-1	CSALVGTSRYEQYF	TGCAGTGCTCTTGTCGGGACTAGTAGGTACGAGCAGTACTTC
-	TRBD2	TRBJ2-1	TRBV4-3	CASSQDGLAGVDEQFF	TGCGCCAGCAGCCAAGATGGACTAGCGGGAGTGGATGAGCAGTTCTTC
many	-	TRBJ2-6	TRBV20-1	CSAPPRGTSSGANVLTF	TGCAGTGCTCCCCCCCGGGGAACCAGCTCTGGGGCCAACGTCCTGACTTTC
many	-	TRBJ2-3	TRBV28	CASSRLGGSTDTQYF	TGTGCCAGCAGTCGCCTAGGCGGAAGCACAGATACGCAGTATTTT
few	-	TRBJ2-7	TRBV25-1	CASSEFWTAKYEQYF	TGTGCCAGCAGTGAATTCTGGACAGCGAAGTACGAGCAGTACTTC
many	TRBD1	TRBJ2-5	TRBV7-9	CASSLAGTGTQETQYF	TGTGCCAGCAGCTTAGCGGGGACAGGGACACAAGAGACCCAGTACTTC
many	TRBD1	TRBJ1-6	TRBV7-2	CASSLKGQNLPLHF	TGTGCCAGCAGCTTAAAGGGACAGAATCTTCCCCTCCACTTT
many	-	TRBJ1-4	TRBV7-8	CASSLVQAGSTNEKLFF	TGTGCCAGCAGCTTAGTCCAGGCCGGATCAACTAATGAAAAACTGTTTTTT
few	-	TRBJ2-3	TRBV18	CASSPVSVHTDTQYF	TGTGCCAGCTCACCAGTGTCCGTCCACACAGATACGCAGTATTTT
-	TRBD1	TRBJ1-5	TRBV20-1	CSATGQGAFKPQHF	TGCAGTGCTACCGGACAGGGGGCTTTCAAGCCCCAGCATTTT
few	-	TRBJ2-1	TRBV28	CASSPTDYFTHGNEQFF	TGTGCCAGCAGCCCAACCGATTACTTTACTCATGGCAATGAGCAGTTCTTC
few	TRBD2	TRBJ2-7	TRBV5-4	CASSRLTSGGSYEQYF	TGTGCCAGCAGCCGTCTCACTAGCGGGGGTTCCTACGAGCAGTACTTC
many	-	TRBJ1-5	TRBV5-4	CASSLSGANQPQHF	TGTGCCAGCAGCTTGTCGGGGGCTAATCAGCCCCAGCATTTT
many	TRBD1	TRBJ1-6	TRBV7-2	CASSSGTGEGSPLHF	TGTGCCAGCAGCTCCGGGACAGGAGAGGGGTCACCCCTCCACTTT
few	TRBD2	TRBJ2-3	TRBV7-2	CASSLAGGGMDTQYF	TGTGCCAGCAGCTTAGCAGGCGGGGGGATGGATACGCAGTATTTT
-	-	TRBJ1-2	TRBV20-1	CSAQTMDGSGTTNYGYTF	TGCAGTGCGCAGACTATGGACGGCTCCGGGACAACTAACTATGGCTACACCTTC
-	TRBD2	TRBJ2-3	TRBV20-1	CSARDGASGGRGGQYF	TGCAGTGCTAGAGATGGTGCTAGCGGGGGACGTGGCGGGCAGTATTTT
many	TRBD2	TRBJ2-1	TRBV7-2	CASSLFLAGAGEQFF	TGTGCCAGCAGCTTATTTCTAGCGGGAGCGGGTGAGCAGTTCTTC
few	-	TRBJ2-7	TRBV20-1	CSARVGPEPYEQYF	TGCAGTGCTAGGGTCGGGCCAGAGCCCTACGAGCAGTACTTC
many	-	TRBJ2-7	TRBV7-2	CASSRLSYEQYF	TGTGCCAGCAGCCGGTTATCCTACGAGCAGTACTTC
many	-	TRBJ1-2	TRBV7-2	CASSLGSTTGYGYTF	TGTGCCAGCAGCTTAGGTTCCACCACGGGATATGGCTACACCTTC
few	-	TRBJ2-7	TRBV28	CASSLPLTYEQYF	TGTGCCAGCAGTTTGCCGCTTACCTACGAGCAGTACTTC
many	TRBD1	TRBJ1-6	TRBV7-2	CASGQGNSPLHF	TGTGCCAGCGGACAGGGGAATTCACCCCTCCACTTT
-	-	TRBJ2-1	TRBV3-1	CASSQDRDTTKRFF	TGTGCCAGCAGCCAAGATCGCGACACAACAAAGCGGTTCTTC
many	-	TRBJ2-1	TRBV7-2	CASSLGRLSPNEQFF	TGTGCCAGCAGCTTAGGGCGTCTCTCTCCTAATGAGCAGTTCTTC
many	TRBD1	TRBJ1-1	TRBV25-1	CASRARGQGEAFF	TGTGCCAGCAGGGCCAGGGGGCAGGGTGAAGCTTTCTTT
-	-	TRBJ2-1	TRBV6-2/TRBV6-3	CASSPTSFSYNEQFF	TGTGCCAGCAGCCCCACTAGTTTCTCCTACAATGAGCAGTTCTTC
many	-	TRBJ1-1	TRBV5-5	CASSAAGNTEAFF	TGTGCCAGCAGCGCAGCGGGCAACACTGAAGCTTTCTTT